Listed below are T cell receptor beta chains from one sample, sequenced in a study of OX40 agonist ivuxolimab in advanced cancers. Generated by immunoSEQ multiplex PCR, the TCRdb table keeps only in-frame clones and is missing some. The sample lists approximately 77,000 clones, about 91% occurring once. Source: CD4+ or CD8+ T cells sorted from blood, taken in a trial of the OX40 agonist ivuxolimab. Every receptor here comes from an adult with an advanced solid tumor such as melanoma, head and neck, liver or kidney cancer. The CDR3 runs from the conserved cysteine through the conserved F or W. The order of the fields is J gene, clone size, V gene, CDR3 protein. Only some rows state a clone size, as once, few, many or a class for expanded clones.

TRBJ2-1	.	TRBV6-6	CASSYSGLVLFF
TRBJ2-1	.	TRBV4-1	CASSQDGASGRAGEQFF
TRBJ2-5	.	TRBV7-8	CASSLLVSQETQYF
TRBJ2-2	.	TRBV6-5	CASSAGLYTGELFF
TRBJ1-5	few	TRBV7-2	CASSDPGEISNQPQHF
TRBJ2-7	.	TRBV4-3	CASSQERQGTYEQYF
TRBJ2-1	once	TRBV27	CASSLSRGDSYNEQFF
TRBJ2-1	.	TRBV11-3	CASSPTSGSQNEQFF
TRBJ2-1	.	TRBV6-1	CASSDLGTGMNEQFF
TRBJ2-5	.	TRBV29-1	CSVVTSGQGETQYF
TRBJ2-6	few	TRBV28	CASSRRGANVLTF
TRBJ1-5	.	TRBV4-3	CASRPDRDSNQPQHF
TRBJ2-4	.	TRBV9	CASSVGVRREGENIQYF
TRBJ2-7	.	TRBV28	CASSLSGVGSYEQYF
TRBJ2-1	.	TRBV6-1	CASSELAGERNEQFF
TRBJ2-5	few	TRBV7-2	CASSLVNQETQYF
TRBJ2-7	.	TRBV5-4	CASSPWGQGVYEQYF
TRBJ1-1	.	TRBV27	CASSYNPGLNTEAFF
TRBJ2-7	once	TRBV5-4	CASGVAGLAYEQYF
TRBJ1-4	.	TRBV28	CASSSNPRTGGKLFF
TRBJ2-1	.	TRBV7-9	CASSLNLDSAVDEQFF
TRBJ1-5	.	TRBV28	CASNAFRGLPQHF
TRBJ2-1	.	TRBV29-1	CSAPSLSEQFF
TRBJ2-7	few	TRBV2	CASSDPDRSYEQYF